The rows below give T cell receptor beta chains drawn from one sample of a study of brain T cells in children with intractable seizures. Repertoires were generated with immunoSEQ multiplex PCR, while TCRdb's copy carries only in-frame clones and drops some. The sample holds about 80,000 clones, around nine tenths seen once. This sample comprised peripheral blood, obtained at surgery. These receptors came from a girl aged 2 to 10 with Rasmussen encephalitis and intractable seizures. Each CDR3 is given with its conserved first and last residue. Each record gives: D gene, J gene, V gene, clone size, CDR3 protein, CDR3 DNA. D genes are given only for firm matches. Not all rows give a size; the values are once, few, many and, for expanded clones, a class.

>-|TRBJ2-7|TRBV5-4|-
CASSLALGHGYEQYF
TGTGCCAGCAGCTTGGCCCTAGGCCACGGTTACGAGCAGTACTTC
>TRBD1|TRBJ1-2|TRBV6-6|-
CASSRPGQNYGYTF
TGTGCCAGCAGTCGCCCGGGACAGAACTATGGCTACACCTTC
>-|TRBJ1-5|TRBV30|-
CAWSVERVNQPQHF
TGTGCCTGGAGTGTAGAGCGGGTGAATCAGCCCCAGCATTTT
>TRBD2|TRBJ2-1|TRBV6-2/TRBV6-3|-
CASSGTSGRWNEQFF
TGTGCCAGCAGTGGGACTAGCGGGCGGTGGAATGAGCAGTTCTTC
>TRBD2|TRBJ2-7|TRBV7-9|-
CASSLALLAGSDEQYF
TGTGCCAGCAGCTTAGCTTTGCTAGCGGGAAGTGACGAGCAGTACTTC
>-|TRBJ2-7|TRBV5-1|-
CASRQSYEQYF
TGCGCCAGCAGACAAAGTTACGAGCAGTACTTC
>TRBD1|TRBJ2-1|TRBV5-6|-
CASSLTGGEGNEQFF
TGTGCCAGCAGCTTGACAGGGGGCGAGGGGAATGAGCAGTTCTTC
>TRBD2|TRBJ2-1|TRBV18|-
CASSPKTGGEQFF
TGTGCCAGCTCACCAAAAACGGGAGGTGAGCAGTTCTTC
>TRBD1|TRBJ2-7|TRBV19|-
CASSTDRGAYEQYF
TGTGCCAGTAGTACAGACAGGGGGGCCTACGAGCAGTACTTC
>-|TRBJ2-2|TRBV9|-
CASSGGGNGELFF
TGTGCCAGCAGCGGGGGTGGTAACGGGGAGCTGTTTTTT
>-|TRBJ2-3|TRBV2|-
CASSDAISQYF
TGTGCCAGCAGTGATGCGATTTCGCAGTATTTT
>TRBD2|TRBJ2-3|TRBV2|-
CASSEVRLAGTSTDTQYF
TGTGCCAGCAGTGAAGTACGGCTAGCGGGCACTAGCACAGATACGCAGTATTTT
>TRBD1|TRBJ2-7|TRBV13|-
CASSTGTGPGYEQYF
TGTGCCAGCTCCACCGGGACAGGGCCTGGATACGAGCAGTACTTC
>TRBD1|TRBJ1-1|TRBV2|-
CASSFRQGAVFEAFF
TGTGCCAGCAGTTTTAGACAGGGGGCGGTATTTGAAGCTTTCTTT
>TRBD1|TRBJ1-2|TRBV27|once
CASSPTDRGGYTF
TGTGCCAGCAGTCCAACAGACAGGGGTGGCTACACCTTC
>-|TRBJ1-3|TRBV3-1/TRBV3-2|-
CASSQKGAGNTIYF
TGTGCCAGCAGCCAAAAGGGGGCTGGAAACACCATATATTTT
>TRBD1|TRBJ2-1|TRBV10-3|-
CAISESLGQFTYNEQFF
TGTGCCATCAGTGAGAGTTTGGGACAGTTCACCTACAATGAGCAGTTCTTC
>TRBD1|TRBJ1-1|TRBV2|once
CASRGGGIAFF
TGTGCCAGCAGGGGAGGGGGCATTGCTTTCTTT
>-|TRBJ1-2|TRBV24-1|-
CATSETGRNGYTF
TGTGCCACCAGTGAAACGGGGCGGAATGGCTACACCTTC
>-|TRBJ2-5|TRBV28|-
CASSLGGFKTQYF
TGTGCCAGCAGTTTAGGGGGCTTTAAGACCCAGTACTTC
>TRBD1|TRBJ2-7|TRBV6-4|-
CASSPDRGSYEQYF
TGTGCCAGCAGCCCGGACAGGGGCTCCTACGAGCAGTACTTC
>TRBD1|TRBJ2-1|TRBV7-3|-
CASSDRGSSYNEQFF
TGTGCCAGCAGCGACAGGGGTAGCTCCTACAATGAGCAGTTCTTC
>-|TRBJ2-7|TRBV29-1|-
CSVVIQNRVPEQYF
TGCAGCGTTGTAATCCAAAACAGGGTACCCGAGCAGTACTTC
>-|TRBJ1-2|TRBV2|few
CASSARGRKNGYTF
TGTGCCAGCAGTGCCAGGGGCAGGAAAAATGGCTACACCTTC
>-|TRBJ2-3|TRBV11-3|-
CASSLVVSAALTDTQYF
TGTGCCAGCAGCTTAGTAGTCTCGGCAGCCCTCACAGATACGCAGTATTTT
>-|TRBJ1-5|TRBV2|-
CASSVGPNIQPQHF
TGTGCCAGCAGCGTCGGGCCGAATATCCAGCCCCAGCATTTT